This TCR beta chain was identified in a study of beta chain features in type 1 diabetes. The germline V and J ends were trimmed by 4 bases and 3 bases, with 5 bases remaining between them. Per germline, CDR1 SGHRS and CDR2 YFSETQ. The CDR3 is made up of 11 amino acids. The isolated RNA, all of it, was reverse transcribed, so expressed TCRB transcripts were what got sequenced. Here immunoSEQ multiplex PCR was the method, and the copy in TCRdb shows in-frame clones only, minus some. The sample holds some 150,000 clones, more than 9.5% seen once. This clone was seen a few times. The genes are TRBV5-1 and TRBJ2-7; possible D gene TRBD2, 5 bases. The sequencing sample was made of central memory CD4+ T cells from blood. The clonotype originates from a man younger than 30 in good health. The CDR3 spells CASSRDYEQYF. The CDR3 bases are TGCGCCAGCAGCCGGGACTACGAGCAGTACTTC.